One and the same sample provided the 19 T cell receptor beta chains below, sequenced in a study of kidney transplant recipient with SARS-CoV-2 infection. TCRdb fed the reads into MiXCR, producing one record per CDR3 protein. The sample records under 300,000 distinct CDR3 sequences, 25% to 35% being singletons. The specimen comprised a blood sample, sampled at baseline and on day 111 from a kidney transplant recipient. The origin of the receptors is a young adult male patient who had COVID-19 and was a kidney transplant recipient. Certain T cells may be donor cells from the graft.

At least ten counts were recorded for this clonotype. This rearrangement joins TRBV2 to TRBJ2-2, with D unclear. Germline CDR1 SNHLY, CDR2 FYNNEI. Trimming cost V 6 bases and J 7 bases, with 9 bases left between them. This CDR3 comprises 12 residues. The CDR3, as DNA: TGTGCCAGCAGCAAAGACGGCGGGGAGCTGTTTTTT. Protein product: CASSKDGGELFF.

Many counts were recorded for this clonotype. V usage is TRBV6-2 or TRBV6-3 and J usage is TRBJ2-6, with D hard to call. V was clipped by 0 bases and J by 0 bases, with 6 bases between them. CDR1 and CDR2 from the germline V gene are MNHEY and SVGEGT. The CDR3 sequence is 16 residues long. The CDR3 DNA reads as TGTGCCAGCAGTTACTCGAAGAACTCTGGGGCCAACGTCCTGACTTTC. This gives the protein CASSYSKNSGANVLTF.

Details on this clonotype: A single base separates this from a much larger clone, so it may be a read error. The chain is built from TRBV25-1 and TRBJ1-5; 9 bases align to TRBD1. CDR1 is MGHDK and CDR2 is SYGVNS in the germline V gene. The CDR3 loop spans 15 amino acids. The J segment lost 2 bases and the V segment lost 6 bases, leaving 5 bases of the junction unmatched. The CDR3: CASSGTGFGNQPQHF. CDR3 nucleotide sequence: TGTGCCAGCAGCGGGACAGGGTTCGGCAATCAGCCCCAGCATTTT.

On this clonotype: A read error is likely here: a far larger clone is one base away. J is TRBJ2-7 and V is TRBV11-2; D is undetermined. Looked up from germline, CDR1 is SGHAT and CDR2 is FQNNGV. This CDR3 region has 11 residues. The CDR3 region is CACSPSYEQYF. Here the CDR3 DNA reads TGTGCCTGCAGCCCGTCCTACGAGCAGTACTTC. Filled out from reference TRBV11-2 and TRBJ2-7, the complete variable domain reads EAGVAQSPRYKIIEKRQSVAFWCNPISGHATLYWYQQILGQGPKLLIQFQNNGVVDDSQLPKDRFSAERLKGVDSTLKIQPAKLEDSAVYLCACSPSYEQYFGPGTRLTVT.

Details on this clonotype: Without the conserved terminal phenylalanine or tryptophan, this CDR3 likely stems from a read error. The chain carries TRBV27 and TRBJ2-3; 9 bases are shared with TRBD1. CDR3 length: 15 amino acids. Germline trimming cut 8 bases from V and 4 bases from J; bases unmatched to any gene: 10. Germline V gene data show CDR1 as MNHEY and CDR2 as SMNVEV (reference sequence). CDR3 region: CASAADRGAADTQYL. The CDR3 bases are TGTGCCAGCGCCGCGGACAGGGGAGCCGCAGATACGCAGTATCTT.

This clonotype was counted at least ten times. V is TRBV4-3 and J is TRBJ2-7, with no clear D. Trimming pared 1 base from V and 2 bases from J, leaving 6 bases between. From germline, CDR1 is LGHNA and CDR2 YSLEER. The length of the CDR3 is 13 residues. CDR3: CASSQVWPYEQYF. The CDR3 bases are TGCGCCAGCAGCCAAGTGTGGCCCTACGAGCAGTACTTC.

This chain links TRBV5-4 with TRBJ1-2; no clear D gene. The germline V gene has CDR1 SGHNT and CDR2 YYREEE (reference sequence). The V and J ends lost 7 bases and 4 bases respectively, with 23 bases between them. This CDR3 spans 16 amino acids. Here the CDR3 reads CASPQNVPGKTYGYTF. The CDR3 DNA reads TGTGCCAGCCCTCAAAACGTACCAGGAAAGACCTATGGCTACACCTTC.

With respect to this clonotype: A much larger clone differs from this one at a single base, so this may be a read error. The chain is built from TRBV28 and TRBJ1-2; the match to TRBD1 covers 10 bases. CDR3 size: 14 residues. Germline loops: CDR1 MDHEN, CDR2 SYDVKM. The CDR3 DNA reads as TGTGCCGGCAGTCAGACAGGGGGCTGGCGTGGCTACACCTTC. As protein: CAGSQTGGWRGYTF.

This clonotype was observed many times. The chain carries TRBV11-2 and TRBJ2-7, with a tentative D call TRBD2 (5 bases). The CDR3 spans 14 residues. Trimming cost V 9 bases and J 0 bases, with 15 bases left between them. CDR1 and CDR2 (germline): SGHAT, FQNNGV. CDR3 in amino acids: CASKAAGYSYEQYF. The DNA of the CDR3 is TGTGCCAGTAAAGCGGCAGGCTACTCCTACGAGCAGTACTTC. The complete variable domain, with remaining parts taken from reference TRBV11-2 and TRBJ2-7, reads EAGVAQSPRYKIIEKRQSVAFWCNPISGHATLYWYQQILGQGPKLLIQFQNNGVVDDSQLPKDRFSAERLKGVDSTLKIQPAKLEDSAVYLCASKAAGYSYEQYFGPGTRLTVT.

Remarks on this clonotype: Lacking the conserved final phenylalanine or tryptophan, this CDR3 likely reflects a read error. The chain links TRBV5-4 to TRBJ1-2; D remains unclear. Germline V gene data show CDR1 as SGHNT and CDR2 as YYREEE (reference sequence). This CDR3 is 14 amino acids long. CDR3 sequence (DNA): TGTGCCAACAGCTTCTCCCTTAGCGACTATGGCTACACCCTC. Protein: CANSFSLSDYGYTL.

This clonotype occurred many times. The chain links TRBV7-9 to TRBJ2-2; the D gene is possibly TRBD2 (6 bases). CDR1 is SEHNR and CDR2 is FQNEAQ in the germline V gene (reference sequence). The V and J ends lost 2 bases and 2 bases respectively, with 18 bases between them. The CDR3 has 18 amino acids. In nucleotides, the CDR3 is TGTGCCAGCAGCTTAATAGCACTCGGGACTTCTAACACCGGGGAGCTGTTTTTT. It is translated as CASSLIALGTSNTGELFF. Full variable domain (missing parts from reference TRBV7-9 and TRBJ2-2): DTGVSQNPRHKITKRGQNVTFRCDPISEHNRLYWYRQTLGQGPEFLTYFQNEAQLEKSRLLSDRFSAERPKGSFSTLEIQRTEQGDSAMYLCASSLIALGTSNTGELFFGEGSRLTVL.

This clonotype was detected only a few times. This may stem from a read error, because a much larger clone lies one nucleotide away. The rearrangement uses TRBV6-5 and TRBJ2-7; D perhaps matches TRBD1 (6 bases). CDR1 is MNHEY, CDR2 SVGAGI, per germline. This CDR3 contains 13 residues. CDR3 sequence reads: CAGSPGDTYEQYF. The CDR3, as DNA: TGTGCCGGCAGCCCCGGGGACACCTACGAGCAGTACTTC.

This clonotype was detected ten times or more. This chain links TRBV5-1 with TRBJ1-2; unclear D gene. V was clipped by 6 bases and J by 4 bases, with 22 bases between them. The CDR3 runs 16 residues. Per the germline V gene, CDR1 is SGHRS and CDR2 is YFSETQ. Here the CDR3 reads CASMQKSVRKTYGYTF. CDR3 bases: TGCGCCAGCATGCAAAAATCGGTTCGAAAGACCTATGGCTACACCTTC.

This clonotype has a handful of counts. V is TRBV20-1 and J is TRBJ2-1; TRBD2 agrees at 11 bases. The length of the CDR3 is 16 residues. Germline loops: CDR1 DFQATT, CDR2 SNEGSKA (reference sequence). The junction had 7 bases not matched to a gene; V was cut back by 6 bases and J by 0 bases. The CDR3 region is CSASSLAGGSYNEQFF. DNA for the CDR3: TGCAGTGCCTCCTCGCTAGCGGGGGGCTCCTACAATGAGCAGTTCTTC.

As for this clonotype: A much bigger clone sits one base away, suggesting this may be a read error. This chain connects TRBV6-4 to TRBJ1-2; D is ambiguous. The CDR3 is 17 amino acids. Trimming pared 4 bases from V and 4 bases from J, leaving 22 bases between. CDR1 and CDR2 from the germline V gene are MRHNA and SNTAGT. The CDR3 sequence: CASSGDPPHGKTYGYTF. CDR3 coding DNA: TGTGCCAGCAGTGGTGACCCCCCACACGGAAAGACCTATGGCTACACCTTC.

The genes are TRBV10-3 and TRBJ2-1; D not resolved. This CDR3 is 13 amino acids long. Trimming took off 0 bases at V and 7 bases at J, with 7 bases between the two ends. Germline V gene data show CDR1 as ENHRY and CDR2 as SYGVKD. The CDR3 here is CAISESSTNEQFF. The CDR3 nucleotides read TGTGCCATCAGTGAGTCGAGCACAAATGAGCAGTTCTTC.

This clonotype was counted at least ten times. The rearrangement joins TRBV3-1 to TRBJ1-1, with D uncertain. This CDR3 contains 17 residues. Germline V lookup: CDR1 LGHDT, CDR2 YNNKEL (reference sequence). The V end lost 5 bases, the J end lost 4 bases, and 23 bases lay between the germline ends. The CDR3 DNA reads as TGTGCCAGCAGCTGTCCCCATCCCATTTCAATTCGCACTGAAGCTTTCTTT. Translation gives CASSCPHPISIRTEAFF.

Notes on this clonotype: This may stem from a read error, because a much larger clone lies one nucleotide away. V and J are TRBV9 and TRBJ1-4; the D is unclear. This CDR3 comprises 13 residues. The V and J ends lost 3 bases and 8 bases respectively, with 11 bases between them. CDR1 and CDR2 from the germline V gene are SGDLS and YYNGEE. As DNA, the CDR3 is TGTGCCAGCAGCGCAGAAAATGAGGAAAAACTGTTTTTT. Encoded protein: CASSAENEEKLFF.

Points on this clonotype: Given a much more abundant clone one base away, this may be a read error. The rearrangement uses TRBV30 and TRBJ1-5, with TRBD1 as a possible D gene (6 bases). CDR3 length: 13 residues. The germline CDR1 and CDR2 sequences are GTSNPN and SVGIG (reference sequence). CDR3 region: CAWARGDNRPQHF. The DNA for the CDR3 is TGTGCCTGGGCCCGGGGGGACAATCGGCCCCAGCATTTT.